The rows below give T cell receptor beta chains drawn from one sample of a study of T cell responses to AZD1222 COVID-19 vaccine. Produced via immunoSEQ multiplex PCR; TCRdb's table is partial and in-frame only. The table has some 180,000 clones, 85% to 95% seen once; the top ten hold more than 1.5%. The source was peripheral blood, collected 28 days after the second AZD1222 dose. These receptors were collected from an adult who received the AZD1222 COVID-19 vaccine. Each CDR3 is given with its conserved first and last residue. Each record gives: J gene, D gene, CDR3 length, clone size, V gene, CDR3 protein, CDR3 DNA. The D gene is left open where the match is weak. Clone size appears in some rows only: once, few, many, or a class for an expanded clone.

j_call: TRBJ1-3
d_call: NA
cdr3_length: 15
clone_size: NA
v_call: TRBV9
cdr3_aa: CASSVDSGSGNTIYF
cdr3_nt: TGTGCCAGCAGCGTCGATTCCGGCTCTGGAAACACCATATATTTT

j_call: TRBJ1-2
d_call: NA
cdr3_length: 18
clone_size: NA
v_call: TRBV4-2
cdr3_aa: CASSQDESYAELNYGYTF
cdr3_nt: TGTGCCAGCAGCCAAGATGAGTCTTACGCAGAGTTGAACTATGGCTACACCTTC

j_call: TRBJ1-6
d_call: NA
cdr3_length: 14
clone_size: few
v_call: TRBV2
cdr3_aa: CASRQERVNSPLHF
cdr3_nt: TGTGCCAGCAGACAGGAAAGGGTAAATTCACCCCTCCACTTT

j_call: TRBJ1-3
d_call: NA
cdr3_length: 19
clone_size: once
v_call: TRBV12-2
cdr3_aa: CASRPPKVGNRSSGNTIYF
cdr3_nt: TGTGCAAGTCGCCCCCCAAAGGTAGGTAACCGGAGCTCTGGAAACACCATATATTTT

j_call: TRBJ1-1
d_call: NA
cdr3_length: 14
clone_size: NA
v_call: TRBV6-5
cdr3_aa: CASSSRTGNTEAFF
cdr3_nt: TGTGCCAGCAGTTCAAGGACGGGGAACACTGAAGCTTTCTTT

j_call: TRBJ2-2
d_call: NA
cdr3_length: 16
clone_size: NA
v_call: TRBV7-2
cdr3_aa: CASSLNGGQNTGELFF
cdr3_nt: TGTGCCAGCAGCTTAAACGGGGGACAGAACACCGGGGAGCTGTTTTTT

j_call: TRBJ1-1
d_call: NA
cdr3_length: 14
clone_size: NA
v_call: TRBV6-5
cdr3_aa: CASSYLNTYTEAFF
cdr3_nt: TGTGCCAGCAGTTACTTAAACACATACACTGAAGCTTTCTTT

j_call: TRBJ2-1
d_call: NA
cdr3_length: 13
clone_size: once
v_call: TRBV27
cdr3_aa: CASSLMTDNEQFF
cdr3_nt: TGTGCCAGCAGTTTAATGACAGACAATGAGCAGTTCTTC

j_call: TRBJ2-7
d_call: TRBD1
cdr3_length: 12
clone_size: NA
v_call: TRBV6-5
cdr3_aa: CASNNRGYEQYF
cdr3_nt: TGTGCCAGCAACAACAGGGGCTACGAGCAGTACTTC

j_call: TRBJ2-3
d_call: NA
cdr3_length: 16
clone_size: NA
v_call: TRBV24-1
cdr3_aa: CATSDRRTQDTDTQYF
cdr3_nt: TGTGCCACCAGTGACCGGCGGACCCAGGACACAGATACGCAGTATTTT

j_call: TRBJ1-6
d_call: NA
cdr3_length: 13
clone_size: NA
v_call: TRBV9
cdr3_aa: CASSPKGGSPLHF
cdr3_nt: TGTGCCAGCAGCCCCAAGGGGGGGTCACCCCTCCACTTT

j_call: TRBJ1-4
d_call: NA
cdr3_length: 15
clone_size: NA
v_call: TRBV2
cdr3_aa: CASSQTGATNEKLFF
cdr3_nt: TGTGCCAGCTCCCAAACGGGCGCAACTAATGAAAAACTGTTTTTT

j_call: TRBJ2-7
d_call: NA
cdr3_length: 14
clone_size: NA
v_call: TRBV27
cdr3_aa: CASRWTGSSYEQYF
cdr3_nt: TGTGCCAGCAGGTGGACGGGGAGCTCCTACGAGCAGTACTTC

j_call: TRBJ1-6
d_call: NA
cdr3_length: 15
clone_size: NA
v_call: TRBV7-3
cdr3_aa: CASSSLGDRNSPLHF
cdr3_nt: TGTGCCAGCAGCTCACTCGGCGATCGGAATTCACCCCTCCACTTT

j_call: TRBJ2-1
d_call: TRBD2
cdr3_length: 15
clone_size: NA
v_call: TRBV7-8
cdr3_aa: CASSKGLAVYNEQFF
cdr3_nt: TGTGCCAGCAGCAAGGGACTAGCTGTCTACAATGAGCAGTTCTTC

j_call: TRBJ2-5
d_call: TRBD1
cdr3_length: 15
clone_size: NA
v_call: TRBV30
cdr3_aa: CAWNLGQGALETQYF
cdr3_nt: TGTGCCTGGAACCTGGGACAGGGTGCATTAGAGACCCAGTACTTC

j_call: TRBJ2-7
d_call: NA
cdr3_length: 15
clone_size: NA
v_call: TRBV28
cdr3_aa: CASRTPGSGLYEQYF
cdr3_nt: TGTGCCAGCAGGACCCCCGGGAGCGGGTTGTACGAGCAGTACTTC

j_call: TRBJ2-7
d_call: NA
cdr3_length: 16
clone_size: NA
v_call: TRBV18
cdr3_aa: CASSPPGSFETYEQYF
cdr3_nt: TGTGCCAGCTCACCACCGGGAAGTTTCGAGACCTACGAGCAGTACTTC

j_call: TRBJ2-4
d_call: NA
cdr3_length: 14
clone_size: NA
v_call: TRBV6-5
cdr3_aa: CASRDSLAKNIQYF
cdr3_nt: TGTGCCAGCAGGGACAGTTTAGCCAAAAACATTCAGTACTTC

j_call: TRBJ1-2
d_call: NA
cdr3_length: 14
clone_size: NA
v_call: TRBV18
cdr3_aa: CASSPQDRNYGYTF
cdr3_nt: TGTGCCAGCTCACCACAGGACAGAAACTATGGCTACACCTTC

j_call: TRBJ2-2
d_call: NA
cdr3_length: 16
clone_size: NA
v_call: TRBV7-2
cdr3_aa: CASTRWGVSNTGELFF
cdr3_nt: TGTGCCAGCACCCGGTGGGGGGTATCGAACACCGGGGAGCTGTTTTTT

j_call: TRBJ2-3
d_call: NA
cdr3_length: 14
clone_size: NA
v_call: TRBV7-2
cdr3_aa: CASSLASSTDTQYF
cdr3_nt: TGTGCCAGCAGCCTAGCGAGTAGCACAGATACGCAGTATTTT

j_call: TRBJ2-7
d_call: NA
cdr3_length: 14
clone_size: once
v_call: TRBV7-9
cdr3_aa: CASSLISGGHEQYF
cdr3_nt: TGTGCCAGCAGCTTGATCTCGGGGGGCCACGAGCAGTACTTC

j_call: TRBJ2-5
d_call: NA
cdr3_length: 15
clone_size: NA
v_call: TRBV5-4
cdr3_aa: CASSPNEGGGETQYF
cdr3_nt: TGTGCCAGCAGCCCCAATGAGGGAGGTGGAGAGACCCAGTACTTC

j_call: TRBJ2-1
d_call: NA
cdr3_length: 14
clone_size: NA
v_call: TRBV24-1
cdr3_aa: CATISGGYYNEQFF
cdr3_nt: TGTGCCACCATTTCTGGGGGGTACTACAATGAGCAGTTCTTC

j_call: TRBJ2-1
d_call: TRBD2
cdr3_length: 16
clone_size: medium-sized
v_call: TRBV4-2
cdr3_aa: CASSQDHSGGVDEQFF
cdr3_nt: TGTGCCAGCAGCCAAGATCACAGCGGGGGTGTGGATGAGCAGTTCTTC

j_call: TRBJ2-1
d_call: NA
cdr3_length: 14
clone_size: NA
v_call: TRBV11-3
cdr3_aa: CASSLTGLYNEQFF
cdr3_nt: TGTGCCAGCAGCTTAACGGGACTTTATAATGAGCAGTTCTTC

j_call: TRBJ1-2
d_call: NA
cdr3_length: 15
clone_size: NA
v_call: TRBV7-8
cdr3_aa: CASSLVEGTGYGYTF
cdr3_nt: TGTGCCAGCAGCTTAGTGGAAGGGACGGGCTATGGCTACACCTTC

j_call: TRBJ1-6
d_call: TRBD1
cdr3_length: 14
clone_size: NA
v_call: TRBV7-2
cdr3_aa: CASSKGQGFSPLHF
cdr3_nt: TGTGCCAGCAGCAAAGGACAGGGGTTTTCACCCCTCCACTTT

j_call: TRBJ2-1
d_call: TRBD2
cdr3_length: 15
clone_size: NA
v_call: TRBV12-5
cdr3_aa: CASGFIAGGYNEQFF
cdr3_nt: TGTGCTAGTGGTTTTATAGCGGGAGGCTACAATGAGCAGTTCTTC

j_call: TRBJ1-5
d_call: NA
cdr3_length: 13
clone_size: NA
v_call: TRBV12-3/TRBV12-4
cdr3_aa: CASSLLGNQPQHF
cdr3_nt: TGTGCCAGCAGTTTACTTGGCAATCAGCCCCAGCATTTT

j_call: TRBJ2-5
d_call: NA
cdr3_length: 11
clone_size: NA
v_call: TRBV2
cdr3_aa: CASGVMKTQYF
cdr3_nt: TGTGCCAGTGGGGTTATGAAGACCCAGTACTTC

j_call: TRBJ1-3
d_call: NA
cdr3_length: 15
clone_size: few
v_call: TRBV7-6
cdr3_aa: CASSLAGGTGNTIYF
cdr3_nt: TGTGCCAGCAGCTTAGCCGGGGGAACTGGAAACACCATATATTTT

j_call: TRBJ1-5
d_call: TRBD1
cdr3_length: 14
clone_size: NA
v_call: TRBV7-2
cdr3_aa: CASSPDRGNQPQHF
cdr3_nt: TGTGCCAGCAGCCCCGACAGGGGCAATCAGCCCCAGCATTTT

j_call: TRBJ1-1
d_call: TRBD1
cdr3_length: 15
clone_size: NA
v_call: TRBV30
cdr3_aa: CACSPGQPGGTEAFF
cdr3_nt: TGTGCCTGTTCTCCGGGACAGCCTGGGGGCACTGAAGCTTTCTTT

j_call: TRBJ2-2
d_call: NA
cdr3_length: 14
clone_size: few
v_call: TRBV7-3
cdr3_aa: CASSLKQGTGELFF
cdr3_nt: TGTGCCAGCAGCTTAAAACAGGGCACCGGGGAGCTGTTTTTT

j_call: TRBJ2-1
d_call: TRBD2
cdr3_length: 14
clone_size: NA
v_call: TRBV7-3
cdr3_aa: CASSPGLANNEQFF
cdr3_nt: TGTGCCAGCAGCCCGGGACTAGCCAACAATGAGCAGTTCTTC

j_call: TRBJ1-3
d_call: NA
cdr3_length: 12
clone_size: NA
v_call: TRBV27
cdr3_aa: CAIQHSGNTIYF
cdr3_nt: TGTGCCATCCAACACAGCGGAAACACCATATATTTT

j_call: TRBJ2-1
d_call: NA
cdr3_length: 16
clone_size: NA
v_call: TRBV28
cdr3_aa: CASSFEIAQGGNEQFF
cdr3_nt: TGTGCCAGCAGTTTCGAGATAGCCCAGGGCGGAAATGAGCAGTTCTTC

j_call: TRBJ2-3
d_call: NA
cdr3_length: 16
clone_size: NA
v_call: TRBV9
cdr3_aa: CASSAFGGPGSDTQYF
cdr3_nt: TGTGCCAGCAGCGCGTTCGGAGGGCCTGGGTCAGATACGCAGTATTTT

j_call: TRBJ1-6
d_call: TRBD1
cdr3_length: 15
clone_size: NA
v_call: TRBV10-3
cdr3_aa: CAITASGTGGSPLHF
cdr3_nt: TGTGCCATCACCGCCTCCGGGACAGGCGGATCACCCCTCCACTTT

j_call: TRBJ1-6
d_call: NA
cdr3_length: 15
clone_size: NA
v_call: TRBV11-2
cdr3_aa: CASSPGRFGNSPLHF
cdr3_nt: TGTGCCAGCAGCCCCGGTAGGTTCGGCAATTCACCCCTCCACTTT

j_call: TRBJ2-2
d_call: TRBD2
cdr3_length: 16
clone_size: NA
v_call: TRBV7-9
cdr3_aa: CASSPARGVNTGELFF
cdr3_nt: TGTGCCAGCAGCCCAGCTCGGGGGGTGAACACCGGGGAGCTGTTTTTT

j_call: TRBJ1-3
d_call: NA
cdr3_length: 15
clone_size: NA
v_call: TRBV7-6
cdr3_aa: CASSSTGRTGNTIYF
cdr3_nt: TGTGCCAGCAGCTCCACAGGGAGGACAGGAAACACCATATATTTT

j_call: TRBJ1-1
d_call: NA
cdr3_length: 13
clone_size: NA
v_call: TRBV15
cdr3_aa: CATSRGLNTEAFF
cdr3_nt: TGTGCCACCAGCAGGGGACTGAACACTGAAGCTTTCTTT

j_call: TRBJ1-2
d_call: TRBD1
cdr3_length: 15
clone_size: once
v_call: TRBV6-5
cdr3_aa: CASRNQGGTHYGYTF
cdr3_nt: TGTGCCAGCAGGAATCAGGGGGGGACCCACTATGGCTACACCTTC

j_call: TRBJ1-2
d_call: NA
cdr3_length: 13
clone_size: NA
v_call: TRBV2
cdr3_aa: CATKKGGNYGYTF
cdr3_nt: TGTGCCACCAAAAAAGGGGGAAACTATGGCTACACCTTC